This T cell receptor (beta chain) came from a study of T cell responses to AZD1222 COVID-19 vaccine. Recipients boosted at about 4 weeks or about 12 weeks are pooled. The V end lost 4 bases, the J end lost 4 bases, and 11 bases lay between the germline ends. The CDR3 is 13 amino acids. Here immunoSEQ multiplex PCR was the method, and the copy in TCRdb shows in-frame clones only, minus some. Of 100,000 to 150,000 clones in the sample, about nine tenths were seen once. Specimen: peripheral blood, collected 28 days after the second AZD1222 dose. This chain links TRBV12-3 or TRBV12-4 with TRBJ2-7; D is perhaps TRBD2 (6 bases). This sequence originates from an adult who received the AZD1222 COVID-19 vaccine. The CDR3 here is CASSWQGLYEQYF. CDR3 coding DNA: TGTGCCAGCAGTTGGCAGGGACTTTACGAGCAGTACTTC.